The 12 T cell receptor beta chains listed next were all sequenced from one sample in a study of CD8 T cells in Susac syndrome. Random hexamers were used to reverse transcribe an amount of about 0.5 to 1 ug RNA. TCRdb re-derived calls from the immunoSEQ multiplex PCR reads in MiXCR, one entry per CDR3 protein. The sample has about 200,000 distinct CDR3 sequences, 95% seen once. The sequenced sample was CD4+ T cells from PBMCs. Receptors originate from a human donor in good health.

The chain uses TRBV2 and TRBJ1-2; no clear D. Trimming removed 4 bases at V and 4 bases at J, with 7 bases between. CDR1 is SNHLY, CDR2 FYNNEI, per germline. The length of the CDR3 is 12 residues. The CDR3 DNA follows: TGTGCCAGCAGTGGACGCCTCTATGGCTACACCTTC. Its translation is CASSGRLYGYTF.

The chain uses TRBV24-1 and TRBJ2-3, with D uncertain. Deletions cut 7 bases from V and 9 bases from J, with 10 bases between. The CDR3 spans 11 residues. CDR1 is KGHDR, CDR2 SFDVKD, per germline. CDR3 amino acids: CATSPSRTQYF. As DNA, the CDR3 is TGTGCCACCAGCCCCTCTAGGACGCAGTATTTT.

The chain carries TRBV4-2 and TRBJ1-5; D not certain. Germline V gene lookup returns CDR1 LGHNA and CDR2 YNFKEQ. The CDR3 runs 17 residues. Trimming stripped 0 bases from V and 2 bases from J, with 14 bases between. CDR3 region: CASSQDLGSGGNQPQHF. As DNA, the CDR3 is TGTGCCAGCAGCCAAGATCTAGGGAGTGGGGGCAATCAGCCCCAGCATTTT.

J is TRBJ2-5 and V is TRBV3-1; TRBD2 matches 14 bases. In germline, CDR1 is LGHDT, CDR2 YNNKEL (reference sequence). V shed 1 base, J shed 10 bases, and the junction held 11 bases outside the gene matches. The CDR3 is 17 residues long. The CDR3 is CASSQGRGTSGSKGQYF. The DNA for the CDR3 is TGTGCCAGCAGCCAAGGACGGGGGACTAGCGGGAGTAAAGGCCAGTACTTC.

This clonotype was observed a single time. This chain links TRBV3-1 with TRBJ2-1; D may match TRBD1 or TRBD2 (5 bases each). V lost 0 bases and J lost 12, with 9 bases in between. Germline V CDR1 and CDR2: LGHDT, YNNKEL (reference sequence). The CDR3 runs to 12 residues. The chain's CDR3 is CASSQDVGRQFF. The CDR3 DNA is TGTGCCAGCAGCCAAGATGTGGGACGGCAGTTCTTC.

The chain employs TRBV6-5 and TRBJ2-7, with 10 bases lining up with TRBD2. The junction had 10 bases not matched to a gene; V was cut back by 8 bases and J by 3 bases. The V gene's germline CDR1 is MNHEY and CDR2 SVGAGI. The CDR3 has 15 amino acids. CDR3 sequence (DNA): TGTGCCAGCGCAAGCGGGAGGGCCGCGGGCTACGAGCAGTACGTC. Translating gives CASASGRAAGYEQYV.

The rearrangement uses TRBV29-1 and TRBJ1-4; D uncertain. The CDR3 sequence is 11 residues long. Germline CDR1 reads SQVTM; CDR2 reads ANQGSEA. Trimming removed 8 bases at V and 7 bases at J, with 11 bases between. CDR3 DNA: TGCAGCTGCCTCAGTGGTGAAAAACTGTTTTTT. It encodes CSCLSGEKLFF.

J is TRBJ1-6 and V is TRBV9; no definite D call. Germline V gene lookup returns CDR1 SGDLS and CDR2 YYNGEE. The CDR3 is 13 residues long. V lost 0 bases, J lost 13 bases, and 11 bases lay in between. The CDR3 DNA is TGTGCCAGCAGCGTAGAGGGCAGAGCGCCCCTCCACTTT. This sequence encodes CASSVEGRAPLHF.

In DNA form, the CDR3 reads TGTGCCCAGGGGGGGGGCAATCAGCCCCAGCATTTT. It translates to CAQGGGNQPQHF. The rearrangement links TRBV28 to TRBJ1-5; 7 bases fit TRBD1. Germline-derived CDR1 and CDR2 are MDHEN and SYDVKM. J gave up 2 bases and V 11 bases, and 3 bases lay outside the gene matches. The CDR3 has 12 amino acids.

This rearrangement joins TRBV27 to TRBJ1-1, with D uncertain. Germline loops: CDR1 MNHEY, CDR2 SMNVEV (reference sequence). The CDR3 is 14 amino acids. Trimming took 3 bases from V and 1 from J, leaving 9 bases between them. The chain's CDR3 is CASSFSGRNTEAFF. As DNA, the CDR3 is TGTGCCAGCAGTTTTTCAGGACGGAACACTGAAGCTTTCTTT.

This chain connects TRBV5-1 to TRBJ2-7; tentatively, D is TRBD1 (5 bases). This CDR3 spans 11 amino acids. V lost 4 bases, J lost 10 bases, and 12 bases lay in between. In germline, CDR1 is SGHRS, CDR2 YFSETQ. The CDR3 sequence is CASSVDSEQYF. CDR3 nucleotide sequence: TGCGCCAGCAGCGTCGACAGCGAACAGTACTTC.

The DNA of the CDR3 is TGTGCCAGCAGCCCTCCGGGACGGGGGCCCATTCAGTACTTC. Its protein is CASSPPGRGPIQYF. V is TRBV3-1 and J is TRBJ2-4, with D tentatively TRBD1 or TRBD2 (6 bases each). This CDR3 contains 14 residues. The V and J ends lost 4 bases and 9 bases respectively, with 16 bases between them. In germline, CDR1 is LGHDT, CDR2 YNNKEL (reference sequence).